The entry below gives a single T cell receptor beta chain sequence along with its context. Its antigen is unknown. At one boundary the junction diverges from the germline segment, which might be a read error. This sample stems from a study of T cell repertoires in cytomegalovirus infection. TCRdb processed the reads anew with MiXCR; each CDR3 protein has one entry. The sample lists about 140,000 distinct CDR3 sequences; approximately 30% were seen once. In germline, CDR1 is SGHVS, CDR2 FNYEAQ. The CDR3 runs 14 residues. The genes are TRBV7-6 and TRBJ1-1; TRBD1 might be the D (5 bases). The receptor was isolated from a human donor in good health (CMV status not recorded). Some clones in this sample may be carry-over from other donors' samples. Specimen: CD8+ T cells from cultured PBMCs, collected from culture after CMV antigen stimulation. This chain's CDR3 is CASSSGLLNTGAFF. The CDR3 region has the DNA TGTGCCAGCAGCTCGGGACTGCTGAACACTGGAGCTTTCTTT.